Presented here are 25 T cell receptor beta chains from one specimen sequenced in a study of blood T cell repertoires in COVID-19. TCRdb keeps only in-frame clones here, not all; method: immunoSEQ multiplex PCR. The sample includes fewer than 300,000 clones, 88% of them seen just once. The sequencing input was peripheral blood. These receptors were collected from a woman aged 40 to 50 who had recovered from COVID-19.

The V gene is TRBV25-1, the J gene TRBJ1-2; D possibly corresponds to TRBD1 (5 bases). Germline V CDR1 and CDR2: MGHDK, SYGVNS. The CDR3 has 12 amino acids. V lost 2 bases to trimming and J lost 8 bases, with 9 bases between them. CDR3 coding DNA: TGTGCCAGCAGTGAAGGGGCAGAGGGCTACACCTTC. Its protein is CASSEGAEGYTF.

This clone appeared a few times. In DNA, the CDR3 is TGTGCCTGGAGTGTCACCTACGAGCAGTACTTC. This encodes CAWSVTYEQYF. The chain employs TRBV30 and TRBJ2-7; D is unclear. The germline V gene encodes CDR1 GTSNPN and CDR2 SVGIG (reference sequence). The CDR3 length is 11 residues. Trimming left V 0 bases short and J 2 bases short, with 2 bases between.

V gene TRBV7-3 combines with J gene TRBJ2-5; tentative D call: TRBD1 (5 bases). Germline-derived CDR1 and CDR2 are SGHTA and FQGTGA. Trimming removed 2 bases at V and 5 bases at J, with 21 bases between. This CDR3 region has 17 residues. The DNA of the CDR3 is TGTGCCAGCAGCTTACGTCGGGCAGGGTCCCTGGAGGAGACCCAGTACTTC. Translated, it gives CASSLRRAGSLEETQYF. The full variable domain, its missing parts supplied by reference TRBV7-3 and TRBJ2-5, is GAGVSQTPSNKVTEKGKYVELRCDPISGHTALYWYRQSLGQGPEFLIYFQGTGAADDSGLPNDRFFAVRPEGSVSTLKIQRTERGDSAVYLCASSLRRAGSLEETQYFGPGTRLLVL.

This chain joins TRBV18 and TRBJ2-3, with D maybe TRBD2 (5 bases). The CDR3 consists of 15 residues. Trimming shortened V by 1 base and J by 2 bases, and 10 bases separated the two germline ends. CDR1 and CDR2 (germline): KGHSH, LQKENI. CDR3 nucleotide sequence: TGTGCCAGCTCACCACGCCGGGGAAACACAGATACGCAGTATTTT. This encodes CASSPRRGNTDTQYF.

This chain joins TRBV11-2 and TRBJ1-4; possible D gene TRBD1, 6 bases. The CDR3 is made up of 13 amino acids. With 5 bases removed from V and 10 bases from J, the gap between germline ends came to 14 bases. Germline assignment: CDR1 SGHAT and CDR2 FQNNGV. For the CDR3, the DNA is TGTGCCAGCAGCGCACGACCGACAGGAAAACTGTTTTTT. Translating gives CASSARPTGKLFF.

The V and J genes are TRBV30 and TRBJ1-5; TRBD1 might be the D (6 bases). CDR3 length: 13 residues. Per germline, CDR1 GTSNPN and CDR2 SVGIG (reference sequence). The V end was cut by 0 bases, the J end by 4 bases, with 7 bases between. DNA for the CDR3: TGTGCCTGGAGTGTGCAGGGGAATCAGCCCCAGCATTTT. Protein sequence: CAWSVQGNQPQHF.

This clone was recorded once. The genes are TRBV30 and TRBJ2-2; TRBD2 agrees at 12 bases. The junction had 9 bases not matched to a gene; V was cut back by 1 base and J by 9 bases. The CDR3 contains 16 residues. Looked up from germline, CDR1 is GTSNPN and CDR2 is SVGIG (reference sequence). In nucleotides, the CDR3 is TGTGCCTGGAGTGGGGGGGAGACTAGCGGGAGTTGGGAGCTGTTTTTT. As protein: CAWSGGETSGSWELFF. Full variable domain (missing parts from reference TRBV30 and TRBJ2-2): SQTIHQWPATLVQPVGSPLSLECTVEGTSNPNLYWYRQAAGRGLQLLFYSVGIGQISSEVPQNLSASRPQDRQFILSSKKLLLSDSGFYLCAWSGGETSGSWELFFGEGSRLTVL.

The gene calls are TRBV6-2 or TRBV6-3 and TRBJ2-7; D is undetermined. Trimming left V 6 bases short and J 6 bases short, with 9 bases between. The V gene's germline CDR1 is MNHEY and CDR2 SVGEGT. The CDR3 runs to 11 residues. In nucleotides, the CDR3 is TGTGCCAGCAGCCATCCGGGCGAGCAGTACTTC. It specifies CASSHPGEQYF.

J is TRBJ1-2 and V is TRBV24-1; 10 nucleotides match TRBD1. This CDR3 is 14 amino acids long. The V gene's germline CDR1 is KGHDR and CDR2 SFDVKD. V shed 4 bases and J 6 bases; nucleotides not matched to a gene: 4. The CDR3 loop reads CATSDRQGADGYTF. CDR3 DNA: TGTGCCACCAGTGACCGACAGGGGGCGGATGGCTACACCTTC.

CDR3 region: CASSPGLDGGTRQYF. CDR3 DNA: TGTGCCAGCAGCCCGGGACTAGATGGGGGGACGCGGCAGTACTTC. The J gene is TRBJ2-7, the V gene TRBV3-1 (or the pseudogene TRBV3-2); 8 bases align to TRBD2. Germline trimming cut 4 bases from V and 9 bases from J; bases unmatched to any gene: 14. Looked up from germline, CDR1 is LGHDT and CDR2 is YNNKEL (reference sequence). The CDR3 runs to 15 residues.

The CDR3 bases are TGTGCCAGCAGCGCCCGACATCGGGGGGGTCGAAACACCATATATTTT. Its translation is CASSARHRGGRNTIYF. This chain connects TRBV5-6 to TRBJ1-3; TRBD1 might be the D (5 bases). Trimming took 4 bases from V and 5 from J, leaving 19 bases between them. CDR3 length: 16 residues. The germline CDR1 and CDR2 sequences are SGHDT and YYEEEE.

The rearrangement uses TRBV7-9 and TRBJ1-2; 8 nucleotides agree with TRBD1. CDR3 length equals 13 residues. The trim removed 3 bases at V and 8 bases at J, leaving 5 bases unmatched. Germline V gene data show CDR1 as SEHNR and CDR2 as FQNEAQ (reference sequence). This CDR3 reads CASSFGDRGGYTF. CDR3 sequence (DNA): TGTGCCAGCAGCTTTGGAGACAGGGGCGGCTACACCTTC.

The gene calls are TRBV18 and TRBJ2-3; tentatively, D is TRBD2 (5 bases). This CDR3 has 16 amino acids. In germline, CDR1 is KGHSH, CDR2 LQKENI. V was trimmed by 3 bases and J by 6 bases, leaving 19 bases between them. The CDR3 nucleotides are TGTGCCAGCTCACCCCGCCAACTAGGTCGTCCGGATACGCAGTATTTT. This encodes CASSPRQLGRPDTQYF. The whole variable domain, remainder taken from reference TRBV18 and TRBJ2-3, is NAGVMQNPRHLVRRRGQEARLRCSPMKGHSHVYWYRQLPEEGLKFMVYLQKENIIDESGMPKERFSAEFPKEGPSILRIQQVVRGDSAAYFCASSPRQLGRPDTQYFGPGTRLTVL.

Regarding this clone: Other DNA sequences of this sample code for an identical CDR3. The chain uses TRBV27 and TRBJ2-7, with TRBD2 identical over 8 bases. The ends lost 6 bases at V and 0 bases at J; junction bases unmatched: 7. The CDR3 covers 15 residues. The germline CDR1 and CDR2 sequences are MNHEY and SMNVEV (reference sequence). CDR3: CASSSPGGSSYEQYF. For the CDR3, the DNA is TGTGCCAGCAGCAGCCCGGGAGGGAGCTCCTACGAGCAGTACTTC.

This chain connects TRBV5-1 to TRBJ1-3; 9 nucleotides align to TRBD1. The CDR3 runs to 14 residues. With 4 bases clipped from V and 4 bases from J, the junction kept 3 bases outside the gene matches. Germline lookup yields CDR1 SGHRS and CDR2 YFSETQ. This CDR3 is CASSAGTGGNTIYF. In DNA, the CDR3 is TGCGCCAGCAGCGCTGGGACAGGGGGAAACACCATATATTTT.

The rearrangement joins TRBV29-1 to TRBJ1-5; D remains ambiguous. With 7 bases removed from V and 3 bases from J, the gap between germline ends came to 16 bases. This CDR3 contains 14 residues. Germline loops: CDR1 SQVTM, CDR2 ANQGSEA. The CDR3, as DNA: TGCAGCGCCCGAGCCCCGGGGAACAATCAGCCCCAGCATTTT. Translation: CSARAPGNNQPQHF.

V gene TRBV5-1 combines with J gene TRBJ2-3; 15 nucleotides match TRBD2. Losses at the gene ends were 4 bases for V and 2 bases for J; bases not matched to a gene: 5. Germline V gives CDR1 SGHRS, CDR2 YFSETQ. The CDR3 runs 17 residues. The CDR3 is CASSPGLAGGSTDTQYF. CDR3 in DNA: TGCGCCAGCAGCCCGGGACTAGCGGGAGGCTCCACAGATACGCAGTATTTT.

This chain connects TRBV30 to TRBJ1-5, with 11 bases lining up with TRBD1. Trimming at V came to 0 bases and at J to 0 bases, leaving 4 bases not matched to a gene. This CDR3 region has 17 residues. Germline values: CDR1 GTSNPN, CDR2 SVGIG (reference sequence). The CDR3 DNA is TGTGCCTGGAGTGTAGGACAGGGGGCCGTTAGCAATCAGCCCCAGCATTTT. This encodes CAWSVGQGAVSNQPQHF.

The chain uses TRBV9 and TRBJ2-2; 8 nucleotides agree with TRBD2. Trimming removed 3 bases from V and 5 bases from J; junction bases left unmatched: 6. The CDR3 has 15 amino acids. The V gene's germline CDR1 is SGDLS and CDR2 YYNGEE. CDR3 DNA sequence: TGTGCCAGCAGCGAGGCCGCTAGCGGGACCGGGGAGCTGTTTTTT. Translating gives CASSEAASGTGELFF.

This chain uses TRBV15 with TRBJ1-3, with D unresolved. Trimming cost V 3 bases and J 3 bases, with 12 bases left between them. The CDR3 runs 15 residues. Germline CDR1 and CDR2: LNHNV and YYDKDF (reference sequence). The CDR3 nucleotides are TGTGCCACCAGCAGGGCCCCAGCGTATGGAAACACCATATATTTT. It yields the protein CATSRAPAYGNTIYF.

This clone appeared a single time. V usage is TRBV4-1 and J usage is TRBJ2-6; a weak D match, TRBD2 (6 bases). Germline values: CDR1 MGHRA, CDR2 YSYEKL. This CDR3 spans 16 amino acids. The V end was cut by 4 bases, the J end by 1 base, with 11 bases between. The CDR3 region is CASSPAGGSGANVLTF. The CDR3 DNA reads TGCGCCAGCAGCCCCGCTGGGGGGTCTGGGGCCAACGTCCTGACTTTC.

The chain carries TRBV10-3 and TRBJ2-1; 10 bases match TRBD2. The CDR3 is made up of 16 amino acids. The J segment lost 4 bases and the V segment lost 0 bases, leaving 3 bases of the junction unmatched. Germline CDR1 is ENHRY and CDR2 is SYGVKD. CDR3 amino acids: CAISESPSGGYNEQFF. The CDR3 bases are TGTGCCATCAGTGAGTCCCCTAGCGGGGGTTACAATGAGCAGTTCTTC.

In nucleotides, the CDR3 is TGTGCCAGCAGCCAACAGGGGACCTACGAGCAGTACTTC. This sequence encodes CASSQQGTYEQYF. J is TRBJ2-7 and V is TRBV12-3 or TRBV12-4, with TRBD1 matching over 7 bases. The CDR3 is 13 amino acids. Losses at the gene ends were 6 bases for V and 2 bases for J; bases not matched to a gene: 4.

The gene calls are TRBV11-3 and TRBJ2-3, with D possibly being TRBD1 (6 bases). V dropped 5 bases and J dropped 6 bases, with 21 bases sitting between them. The CDR3 sequence is 16 residues long. Per the germline V gene, CDR1 is SGHNT and CDR2 is YENEEA. CDR3 bases: TGTGCCAGCAGCCCAGGGGCTAGCTTTTCTTCCGATACGCAGTATTTT. It yields the protein CASSPGASFSSDTQYF.

V and J are TRBV7-9 and TRBJ2-7, with 8 bases matching TRBD1. The CDR3 runs 17 residues. CDR1 is SEHNR, CDR2 FQNEAQ, per germline (reference sequence). Trimming took 5 bases from V and 2 from J; bases not matched to a gene: 14. The CDR3 loop reads CASSRRTGSSVTYEQYF. CDR3 bases: TGTGCCAGCAGCCGCCGGACAGGGTCTAGCGTGACCTACGAGCAGTACTTC.